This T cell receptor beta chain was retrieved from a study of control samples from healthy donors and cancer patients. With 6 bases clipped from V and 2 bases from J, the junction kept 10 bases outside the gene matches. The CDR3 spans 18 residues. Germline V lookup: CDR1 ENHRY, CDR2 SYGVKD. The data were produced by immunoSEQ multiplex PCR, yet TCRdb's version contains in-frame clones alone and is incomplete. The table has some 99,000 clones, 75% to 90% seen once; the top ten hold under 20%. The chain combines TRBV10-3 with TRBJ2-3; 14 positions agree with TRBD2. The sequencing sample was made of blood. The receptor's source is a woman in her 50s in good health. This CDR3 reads CAIRRTSGGPLYTDTQYF. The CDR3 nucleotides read TGTGCCATCAGAAGGACTAGCGGGGGGCCCCTGTACACAGATACGCAGTATTTT.